Below are 19 T cell receptor beta chains sequenced from a single sample in a study of shared clonotypes between healthy human individuals (dated by TCRdb to about 2020). Library generation was performed with the immunoSEQ multiplex PCR assay. TCRdb stores this immuneACCESS table with in-frame sequences only. Part of the clones is absent; in the studies checked, under half of the shortfall reflects unresolved V genes, and no reason is known for the rest. The sample table lists about 490,000 clones, over 70% of them with a count of one. The ten largest clones take up roughly 13% of the sample. Input material: PBMCs. The source is a woman in her 40s in good health. Some clones in this sample may be carry-over from other donors' samples.

The gene calls are TRBV6-5 and TRBJ2-2; TRBD2 aligns across 9 bases. The CDR3 is made up of 15 amino acids. Germline V gives CDR1 MNHEY, CDR2 SVGAGI. J gave up 3 bases and V 5 bases, and 4 bases lay outside the gene matches. The CDR3 nucleotides read TGTGCCAGCAGTCCTAGCGGGACTCACACCGGGGAGCTGTTTTTT. This sequence encodes CASSPSGTHTGELFF.

The chain joins TRBV27 to TRBJ2-7; D remains unclear. This CDR3 comprises 14 residues. The germline CDR1 and CDR2 sequences are MNHEY and SMNVEV (reference sequence). Trimming stripped 1 base from V and 1 base from J, with 8 bases between. The CDR3 loop reads CASSLFVGSYEQYF. DNA for the CDR3: TGTGCCAGCAGTTTATTCGTGGGTTCCTACGAGCAGTACTTC.

The chain employs TRBV19 and TRBJ2-3, with a weak D call TRBD2 (7 bases). Trimming removed 5 bases from V and 1 base from J, with 10 bases in between. The CDR3 totals 14 residues. Germline V gene lookup returns CDR1 LNHDA and CDR2 SQIVND (reference sequence). The CDR3 sequence: CASSVRGRTDTQYF. CDR3 nucleotides: TGTGCCAGTAGTGTGCGGGGGCGCACAGATACGCAGTATTTT.

J is TRBJ1-1 and V is TRBV18; D is unresolved. The germline V and J ends were trimmed by 1 base and 8 bases, with 20 bases remaining between them. This CDR3 contains 16 residues. CDR1 and CDR2 from the germline V gene are KGHSH and LQKENI. As DNA, the CDR3 is TGTGCCAGCTCACCACTAGGCTCTGGAACGGCCGTCGAAGCTTTCTTT. Its protein is CASSPLGSGTAVEAFF.

The V call is TRBV5-1, the J call TRBJ2-7, with 10 positions matching TRBD1. The CDR3 length is 14 residues. Germline V CDR1 and CDR2: SGHRS, YFSETQ. J lost 4 bases, V lost 4 bases, and 5 bases had no gene match. The CDR3 DNA reads TGCGCCAGCAGCACGGGACAGGGGAAATACGAGCAGTACTTC. This gives the protein CASSTGQGKYEQYF.

This clone has only a few counts. The chain links TRBV15 to TRBJ1-5; no reliable D call. V shed 0 bases and J shed 2 bases, with 2 bases lying between them. This CDR3 has 13 amino acids. Germline V gene lookup returns CDR1 LNHNV and CDR2 YYDKDF (reference sequence). CDR3: CATSREGNQPQHF. In nucleotides, the CDR3 is TGTGCCACCAGCAGAGAGGGCAATCAGCCCCAGCATTTT.

This chain links TRBV11-2 with TRBJ2-1, with 9 bases matching TRBD1. V was clipped by 5 bases and J by 8 bases; unmatched bases: 7. The CDR3 is made up of 14 amino acids. The germline gives CDR1 SGHAT, CDR2 FQNNGV. CDR3 coding DNA: TGTGCCAGCAGCCCCCGGGGACAGGGTGATGAGCAGTTCTTC. Translated: CASSPRGQGDEQFF.

The chain's CDR3 is CASSDGLRTGSYEQYF. The CDR3, as DNA: TGTGCCAGCAGTGACGGCTTAAGGACTGGCTCCTACGAGCAGTACTTC. The V gene is TRBV6-4, the J gene TRBJ2-7, with a weak D call TRBD2 (5 bases). CDR3 length equals 16 residues. Germline lookup yields CDR1 MRHNA and CDR2 SNTAGT. Trimming cost V 2 bases and J 0 bases, with 14 bases left between them.

This chain connects TRBV11-2 to TRBJ2-5; D is perhaps TRBD2 (5 bases). The J call may be incorrect, as the DNA end agrees better with TRBJ2-7. The CDR3 length is 13 residues. CDR1 is SGHAT and CDR2 is FQNNGV in the germline V gene. The CDR3 coding sequence is TGTGCCAGCAGACTAGGGTCAGCCTACGAGCAGTACTTC. It is translated as CASRLGSAYEQYF.

The chain carries TRBV29-1 and TRBJ2-2; 10 nucleotides align to TRBD2. With 6 bases clipped from V and 6 bases from J, the junction kept 10 bases outside the gene matches. Looked up from germline, CDR1 is SQVTM and CDR2 is ANQGSEA. The CDR3 has 15 residues. CDR3: CSVLGTSVDSGELFF. CDR3 in DNA: TGCAGCGTCTTAGGGACTAGCGTAGATTCCGGGGAGCTGTTTTTT.

The rearrangement links TRBV5-1 to TRBJ1-2, with 10 bases aligning to TRBD1. This CDR3 contains 16 residues. V dropped 0 bases and J dropped 1; count of bases not matched to a gene: 3. Germline lookup yields CDR1 SGHRS and CDR2 YFSETQ. CDR3 nucleotides: TGCGCCAGCAGCTTGGCGGGGGACAGGGGTAACTATGGCTACACCTTC. This gives the protein CASSLAGDRGNYGYTF. Drawing the rest from reference TRBV5-1 and TRBJ1-2, the complete variable domain is KAGVTQTPRYLIKTRGQQVTLSCSPISGHRSVSWYQQTPGQGLQFLFEYFSETQRNKGNFPGRFSGRQFSNSRSEMNVSTLELGDSALYLCASSLAGDRGNYGYTFGSGTRLTVV.

The J gene is TRBJ2-1, the V gene TRBV5-1; no clear D gene. Between the trimmed V and J ends, which lost 0 bases and 7 bases, there was a span of 11 bases. In germline, CDR1 is SGHRS, CDR2 YFSETQ. The CDR3 has 14 residues. CDR3 nucleotides: TGCGCCAGCAGCTTGGAAGTAGCCCCAAATGAGCAGTTCTTC. Protein product: CASSLEVAPNEQFF.

The chain employs TRBV6-5 and TRBJ1-2; a possible D gene is TRBD1 (6 bases). Trimming left V 7 bases short and J 8 bases short, with 14 bases between. There are 12 residues in the CDR3. From germline, CDR1 is MNHEY and CDR2 SVGAGI. This CDR3 is CASNAGDGGYTF. The CDR3 DNA follows: TGTGCCAGCAACGCAGGGGACGGAGGCTACACCTTC.

Comment on this clone: One base separates it from a far larger clone, so it is likely a read error. The same CDR3 is also encoded by other DNA sequences in this sample. The chain couples TRBV29-1 to TRBJ1-5; a possible D gene is TRBD1 (6 bases). The CDR3 is 13 residues long. Germline values: CDR1 SQVTM, CDR2 ANQGSEA. This chain's CDR3 is CSVSSGGNQPQHF. CDR3 in DNA: TGCAGCGTCTCCTCGGGGGGCAACCAGCCCCAGCATTTT.

This clone was seen ten or more times. The V gene is TRBV5-1, the J gene TRBJ2-5, with 11 bases fitting TRBD2. The DNA end favors TRBJ2-7, so the J call may be wrong. CDR1 SGHRS and CDR2 YFSETQ come from the germline V gene. This CDR3 spans 15 amino acids. Here the CDR3 DNA reads TGCGCCAGCAGTACTAGCGGGAGTAGATCCTACGAGCAGTACTTC. This codes for CASSTSGSRSYEQYF.

Here the CDR3 DNA reads TGTGCCAGCAGTTTCGCCAGGGGATCCTCCTACGAGCAGTACTTC. This encodes CASSFARGSSYEQYF. The rearrangement links TRBV27 to TRBJ2-7, with D maybe TRBD1 (6 bases). Germline V lookup: CDR1 MNHEY, CDR2 SMNVEV (reference sequence). The CDR3 spans 15 residues. V was clipped by 3 bases and J by 0 bases, with 12 bases between them.

This clone was picked up one time. The V gene is TRBV27, the J gene TRBJ2-2, with 12 nucleotides matching TRBD2. The CDR3 has 16 amino acids. The germline CDR1 and CDR2 sequences are MNHEY and SMNVEV (reference sequence). V trimming: 7 bases; J trimming: 0 bases; junction bases outside the gene matches: 3. In DNA, the CDR3 is TGTGCCAGCACCCGACTAGCGGGAGCGAACACCGGGGAGCTGTTTTTT. Translation: CASTRLAGANTGELFF.

This rearrangement joins TRBV7-2 to TRBJ2-7; TRBD1 might be the D (6 bases). Trimming took off 5 bases at V and 2 bases at J, with 10 bases between the two ends. The germline gives CDR1 SGHTA, CDR2 FQGNSA. This CDR3 is 13 amino acids long. The CDR3 DNA sequence: TGTGCCAGCAGCCGACAGGTAACCTACGAGCAGTACTTC. This sequence encodes CASSRQVTYEQYF.

J is TRBJ2-5 and V is TRBV29-1; tentatively, D is TRBD1 (5 bases). The J call may be incorrect, as the DNA end agrees better with TRBJ2-7. CDR3 length equals 13 residues. Germline V gene data show CDR1 as SQVTM and CDR2 as ANQGSEA. The CDR3 sequence is CSVEGQGNYEQYF. DNA for the CDR3: TGCAGCGTTGAAGGGCAGGGAAACTACGAGCAGTACTTC.